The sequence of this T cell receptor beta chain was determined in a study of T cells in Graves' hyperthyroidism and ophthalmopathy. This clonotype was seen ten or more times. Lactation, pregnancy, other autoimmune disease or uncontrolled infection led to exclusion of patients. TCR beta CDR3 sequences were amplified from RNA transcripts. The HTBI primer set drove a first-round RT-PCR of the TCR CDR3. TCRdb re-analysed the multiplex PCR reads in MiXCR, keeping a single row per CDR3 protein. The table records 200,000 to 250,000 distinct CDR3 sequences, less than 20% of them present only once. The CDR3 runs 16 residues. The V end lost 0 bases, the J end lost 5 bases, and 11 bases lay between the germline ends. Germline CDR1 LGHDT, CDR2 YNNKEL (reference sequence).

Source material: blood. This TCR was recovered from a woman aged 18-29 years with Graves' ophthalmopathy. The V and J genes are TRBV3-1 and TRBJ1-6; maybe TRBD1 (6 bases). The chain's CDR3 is CASSQDYRVNNSPLHF. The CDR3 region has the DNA TGTGCCAGCAGCCAAGATTACAGGGTGAATAATTCACCCCTCCACTTT.